One and the same sample provided the 23 T cell receptor beta chains below, sequenced in a study of blood T cell repertoires in COVID-19. Here immunoSEQ multiplex PCR was the method, and the copy in TCRdb shows in-frame clones only, minus some. The repertoire includes 120,000 or so clones, roughly 84% of them detected once, and 3.5% to 4% sits in the top ten. The sequenced sample was PBMCs or T cells enriched from blood (not recorded which). The receptor set was obtained from a woman aged 25 to 45 who had recovered from COVID-19.

The V gene is TRBV3-1 (or the pseudogene TRBV3-2), the J gene TRBJ2-1; 8 positions match TRBD2. Germline V gene lookup returns CDR1 LGHDT and CDR2 YNNKEL (reference sequence). This CDR3 is 14 amino acids long. Trimming took 1 base from V and 8 from J; bases not matched to a gene: 4. The CDR3 DNA is TGTGCCAGCAGCCAAGTGAAGACTAGCGATGAGCAGTTCTTC. Protein: CASSQVKTSDEQFF.

J is TRBJ2-5 and V is TRBV24-1; a possible D gene is TRBD1 (6 bases). V was shortened by 6 bases and J by 9 bases, with 16 bases between the two germline ends. Looked up from germline, CDR1 is KGHDR and CDR2 is SFDVKD. This CDR3 spans 13 amino acids. The CDR3 loop reads CATSRRTEGAQYF. As DNA, the CDR3 is TGTGCCACCAGTAGGAGGACAGAAGGGGCCCAGTACTTC.

The rearrangement uses TRBV5-6 and TRBJ2-5; 7 bases are a match to TRBD2. V trimming: 4 bases; J trimming: 5 bases; junction bases outside the gene matches: 5. The germline V gene encodes CDR1 SGHDT and CDR2 YYEEEE. This CDR3 comprises 13 residues. The CDR3 nucleotides read TGTGCCAGCAGCACACGGGGAGGGGAGACCCAGTACTTC. It translates to CASSTRGGETQYF.

The chain couples TRBV27 to TRBJ2-1; 10 bases align to TRBD2. The CDR3 has 17 residues. J gave up 0 bases and V 5 bases, and 7 bases lay outside the gene matches. CDR1 and CDR2 (germline): MNHEY, SMNVEV (reference sequence). CDR3 coding DNA: TGTGCCAGCAGTCTCCGGACTAGCGGCATCTCCTACAATGAGCAGTTCTTC. Translating gives CASSLRTSGISYNEQFF.

Note on this clone: The junction departs from the called germline gene at one end, perhaps through a read error. J is TRBJ1-4 and V is TRBV4-2; D unclear. From germline, CDR1 is LGHNA and CDR2 YNFKEQ. The CDR3 covers 12 residues. CDR3 bases: TGTGCCAGCAGCCGAGCTAAGGAAAAACTGTTTTTT. Translated, it gives CASSRAKEKLFF.

This clone was seen a handful of times. The chain links TRBV6-5 to TRBJ1-6; perhaps TRBD1 as D (6 bases). Germline V gene sequence: CDR1 MNHEY, CDR2 SVGAGI. V lost 7 bases and J lost 5, with 12 bases in between. This CDR3 region has 14 residues. CDR3 amino acids: CASITGPNNSPLHF. For the CDR3, the DNA is TGTGCCAGCATAACAGGGCCAAATAATTCACCCCTCCACTTT.

V usage is TRBV7-2 and J usage is TRBJ1-1; D unresolved. Germline V gene lookup returns CDR1 SGHTA and CDR2 FQGNSA. V dropped 5 bases and J dropped 4 bases, with 14 bases sitting between them. This CDR3 spans 14 amino acids. As DNA, the CDR3 is TGTGCCAGCAGCCGGTGGGTGACTGCCACTGAAGCTTTCTTT. Its protein is CASSRWVTATEAFF.

The rearrangement joins TRBV5-1 to TRBJ2-7; 9 nucleotides line up with TRBD1. V trimming: 3 bases; J trimming: 3 bases; junction bases outside the gene matches: 16. Germline lookup yields CDR1 SGHRS and CDR2 YFSETQ. This CDR3 spans 18 amino acids. The CDR3 region is CASSSASSGQGRSYEQYF. The CDR3 bases are TGCGCCAGCAGCTCCGCCTCCTCGGGACAGGGACGGAGCTACGAGCAGTACTTC.

The genes are TRBV11-1 and TRBJ2-3, with D possibly matching TRBD1 (5 bases). The CDR3 length is 14 residues. Per germline, CDR1 SGHAT and CDR2 FQDESV (reference sequence). V lost 6 bases and J lost 3, with 13 bases in between. CDR3 residues: CASSPFSGTDTQYF. In DNA, the CDR3 is TGTGCCAGCAGTCCTTTTTCAGGGACAGATACGCAGTATTTT.

J is TRBJ2-1 and V is TRBV20-1; 13 bases map to TRBD2. V was clipped by 3 bases and J by 5 bases; unmatched bases: 4. There are 15 residues in the CDR3. Germline lookup yields CDR1 DFQATT and CDR2 SNEGSKA (reference sequence). CDR3 DNA: TGCAGTGCTAGTTGGACTAGCGGGAGAGACAATGAGCAGTTCTTC. It yields the protein CSASWTSGRDNEQFF.

The rearrangement joins TRBV9 to TRBJ2-1; tentatively, D is TRBD2 (5 bases). This CDR3 region has 16 residues. Looked up from germline, CDR1 is SGDLS and CDR2 is YYNGEE. V was clipped by 1 base and J by 0 bases, with 11 bases between them. CDR3 nucleotides: TGTGCCAGCAGCGTAACCGGGGTTAGCTCCTACAATGAGCAGTTCTTC. Translating it yields CASSVTGVSSYNEQFF.

This chain links TRBV6-5 with TRBJ1-4, with D possibly TRBD1 on 6 matching bases. The CDR3 totals 13 residues. The germline V and J ends were trimmed by 6 bases and 11 bases, with 16 bases remaining between them. CDR1 and CDR2 from the germline V gene are MNHEY and SVGAGI. Written as DNA, the CDR3 is TGTGCCAGCAGGCAGCTCGAGGGGGTGAAACTGTTTTTT. Its translation is CASRQLEGVKLFF.

In this sample, this clone turned up once. The rearrangement links TRBV6-5 to TRBJ1-5, with TRBD1 identical over 8 bases. CDR1 is MNHEY, CDR2 SVGAGI, per germline. CDR3 length: 13 residues. Trimming at V came to 6 bases and at J to 5 bases, leaving 3 bases not matched to a gene. The CDR3 is CASRQGEDQPQHF. CDR3 coding DNA: TGTGCCAGCAGACAGGGGGAGGATCAGCCCCAGCATTTT.

The DNA of the CDR3 is TGTGCCAGCAGTACAAAACTGGGTGGACAGGGGGGAGGCTACACCTTC. Encoded protein: CASSTKLGGQGGGYTF. This chain uses TRBV28 with TRBJ1-2; 10 bases match TRBD1. The J segment lost 8 bases and the V segment lost 5 bases, leaving 14 bases of the junction unmatched. The CDR3 spans 16 residues. Germline CDR1 is MDHEN and CDR2 is SYDVKM.

V is TRBV15 and J is TRBJ2-6; unclear D gene. Germline V gene sequence: CDR1 LNHNV, CDR2 YYDKDF (reference sequence). The CDR3 sequence is 16 residues long. V was cut by 2 bases and J by 0 bases, with 8 bases left in between. CDR3 in DNA: TGTGCCACCAGCAGACCAGTCCCCTCTGGGGCCAACGTCCTGACTTTC. Encoded protein: CATSRPVPSGANVLTF.

The DNA for the CDR3 is TGTGCCAGCTGGGACAGCAGTACAGATACGCAGTATTTT. Encoded protein: CASWDSSTDTQYF. The J gene is TRBJ2-3, the V gene TRBV27, with 7 bases fitting TRBD1. Germline assignment: CDR1 MNHEY and CDR2 SMNVEV (reference sequence). The CDR3 covers 13 residues. The V and J ends lost 8 bases and 3 bases, in that order; junction bases with no gene match: 5.

The CDR3 sequence is CASSSGPFQGTTGELFF. The CDR3 DNA reads TGTGCCAGCAGCTCTGGCCCGTTTCAGGGGACCACCGGGGAGCTGTTTTTT. The V gene is TRBV7-2, the J gene TRBJ2-2; TRBD1 might be the D (6 bases). Trimming cost V 4 bases and J 4 bases, with 19 bases left between them. Germline V gene sequence: CDR1 SGHTA, CDR2 FQGNSA. This CDR3 spans 17 amino acids.

V and J are TRBV5-3 and TRBJ2-6, with unresolved D. TRBV5-3 is designated an ORF whose function remains uncertain. V lost 2 bases and J lost 0, with 6 bases in between. This CDR3 spans 15 amino acids. CDR3 protein: CARSFVFSGANVLTF. The CDR3 nucleotides read TGTGCCAGAAGCTTTGTCTTCTCTGGGGCCAACGTCCTGACTTTC.

The sample holds a few counts of this clone. The chain combines TRBV7-8 with TRBJ2-7; D possibly corresponds to TRBD1 (6 bases). Germline CDR1 and CDR2: SGHVS and FQNEAQ. The CDR3 has 14 amino acids. V lost 7 bases and J lost 0, with 13 bases in between. CDR3 loop: CASKLRDTSYEQYF. Written as DNA, the CDR3 is TGTGCCAGCAAACTTCGGGACACCTCCTACGAGCAGTACTTC.

CDR3 amino acids: CASSDSLLRDTQYF. DNA of the CDR3: TGTGCCAGTAGTGATAGCCTCCTAAGAGATACGCAGTATTTT. The chain links TRBV19 to TRBJ2-3; D gene unclear. This CDR3 has 14 residues. CDR1 is LNHDA and CDR2 is SQIVND in the germline V gene (reference sequence). With 5 bases removed from V and 5 bases from J, the gap between germline ends came to 14 bases.

The chain combines TRBV12-3 or TRBV12-4 with TRBJ2-3, with D possibly matching TRBD2 (5 bases). The V end was cut by 6 bases, the J end by 4 bases, with 11 bases between. The CDR3 consists of 13 residues. The CDR3 here is CASSSSEADTQYF. The DNA for the CDR3 is TGTGCCAGCAGCTCATCGGAGGCAGATACGCAGTATTTT.

The gene calls are TRBV30 and TRBJ2-3; D may be TRBD2 (5 bases). Germline CDR1 is GTSNPN and CDR2 is SVGIG (reference sequence). The CDR3 spans 15 residues. Trimming stripped 1 base from V and 7 bases from J, with 18 bases between. CDR3 coding DNA: TGTGCCTGGAGTGAAGTTAGCGCCCGGGGATATACGCAGTATTTT. It yields the protein CAWSEVSARGYTQYF.

This clone appeared a few times. The rearrangement uses TRBV6-5 and TRBJ1-1, with D possibly TRBD1 on 5 matching bases. The CDR3 sequence is 13 residues long. Trimming pared 6 bases from V and 1 base from J, leaving 9 bases between. Germline V lookup: CDR1 MNHEY, CDR2 SVGAGI. CDR3 in amino acids: CASRSTGNTEAFF. CDR3 nucleotide sequence: TGTGCCAGCAGGTCTACAGGGAACACTGAAGCTTTCTTT.